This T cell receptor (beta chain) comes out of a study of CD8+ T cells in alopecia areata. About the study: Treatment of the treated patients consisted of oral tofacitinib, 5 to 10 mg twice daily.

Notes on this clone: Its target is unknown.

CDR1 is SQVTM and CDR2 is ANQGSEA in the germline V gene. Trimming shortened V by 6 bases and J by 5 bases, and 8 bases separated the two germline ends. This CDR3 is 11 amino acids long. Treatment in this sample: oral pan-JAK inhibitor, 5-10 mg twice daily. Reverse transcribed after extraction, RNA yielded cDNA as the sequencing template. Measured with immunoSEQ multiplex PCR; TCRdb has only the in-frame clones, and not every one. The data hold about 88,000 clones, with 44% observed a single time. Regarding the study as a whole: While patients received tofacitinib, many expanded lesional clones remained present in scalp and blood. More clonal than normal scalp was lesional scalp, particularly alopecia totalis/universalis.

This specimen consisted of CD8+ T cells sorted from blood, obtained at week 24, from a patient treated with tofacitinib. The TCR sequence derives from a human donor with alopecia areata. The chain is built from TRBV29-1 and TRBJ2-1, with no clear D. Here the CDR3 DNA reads TGCAGCGTCGCCTTCGACAATGAGCAGTTCTTC. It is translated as CSVAFDNEQFF.